This is a list of T cell receptor beta chains from one sample in a study of OX40 agonist ivuxolimab in advanced cancers. The data were produced by immunoSEQ multiplex PCR, yet TCRdb's version contains in-frame clones alone and is incomplete. The data contain about 61,000 clones, about 88% of them singletons. The sequencing used CD4+ or CD8+ T cells sorted from blood, collected in a trial of the OX40 agonist ivuxolimab. The receptors stem from an adult with an advanced solid tumor such as melanoma, head and neck, liver or kidney cancer. The CDR3 runs from the conserved cysteine through the conserved F or W. A D gene is named only where the DNA matches it firmly. A row's size may be missing; if present it is once, few, many or a size class.

V,D,size,J,DNA,CDR3
TRBV6-5,-,few,TRBJ2-2,TGTGCCAGCAGTTACAATGGCCCACGTAACACCGGGGAGCTGTTTTTT,CASSYNGPRNTGELFF
TRBV6-5,-,-,TRBJ2-3,TGTGCCAGCAGTTACAGGTCGGAGACAGATACGCAGTATTTT,CASSYRSETDTQYF
TRBV9,TRBD1,-,TRBJ1-1,TGTGCCAGCAGCGGACAGGGAAAAAACACTGAAGCTTTCTTT,CASSGQGKNTEAFF
TRBV14,-,-,TRBJ2-5,TGTGCCAGCAGCCATGAAGGGATCCAAGAGACCCAGTACTTC,CASSHEGIQETQYF
TRBV27,-,-,TRBJ2-7,TGTGCCAGCCGGGACATCTCCTACGAGCAGTACTTC,CASRDISYEQYF
TRBV19,-,-,TRBJ2-7,TGTGCCAGTAGTATCATTGATAACTCCGCCTACGAGCAGTACTTC,CASSIIDNSAYEQYF
TRBV5-6,TRBD1,-,TRBJ1-5,TGTGCCAGCAGTTCAGGGGGAATACGACGTAGCAATCAGCCCCAGCATTTT,CASSSGGIRRSNQPQHF
TRBV4-2,-,-,TRBJ1-4,TGTGCCAGCAGCCAAGATCAGGGCTTGTTCGAAAAACTGTTTTTT,CASSQDQGLFEKLFF
TRBV29-1,-,-,TRBJ2-1,TGCAGCGTCATCATCGGACTTTACAATGAGCAGTTCTTC,CSVIIGLYNEQFF
TRBV4-3,TRBD1,-,TRBJ1-1,TGCGCCAGCAGCCAAGACTCCAGGGGGCGCCTGTCTGAAGCTTTCTTT,CASSQDSRGRLSEAFF
TRBV19,TRBD2,once,TRBJ2-7,TGTGCCAGTAGTATAAGGTCTGAACTAGCGGAGGACTACGAGCAGTACTTC,CASSIRSELAEDYEQYF